This TCR beta chain was recorded in a study of T cells in Graves' hyperthyroidism and ophthalmopathy. Trimming took 10 bases from V and 8 from J, leaving 21 bases between them. This CDR3 comprises 14 residues. Many counts were recorded for this clonotype. Its antigen is not known. Predating any ophthalmopathy symptoms, the blood sample was taken at first hyperthyroidism diagnosis. Authors of the study amplified TCR beta CDR3 regions from RNA transcripts. First-round RT-PCR with HTBI primers amplified the TCR CDR3 region. MiXCR, applied by TCRdb to the multiplex PCR reads, yields one record per CDR3 protein. The table has about 350,000 distinct CDR3 sequences, about 18% seen once. Findings of the study overall: Model-based prediction identified ophthalmopathy a median roughly 5.9 months prior to its onset.

This chain connects TRBV12-3 or TRBV12-4 to TRBJ2-1, with D possibly being TRBD2 (6 bases). The receptor comes from a woman in her 30s with Graves' hyperthyroidism that later progressed to Graves' ophthalmopathy. Sequenced sample: blood. CDR3 in DNA: TGTGCCACGTGCCGGGAGAGCCCCCAAGATGAGCAGTTCTTC. This sequence encodes CATCRESPQDEQFF.